This TCR beta chain was documented in a study of control samples from healthy donors and cancer patients. Some clones are missing from TCRdb's copy, which holds only in-frame ones; the method was immunoSEQ multiplex PCR. The sample records 45,000 to 70,000 clones, about 91% being singletons. The CDR3 runs to 16 residues. V was trimmed by 1 base and J by 4 bases, leaving 13 bases between them. CDR1 and CDR2 (germline): SGHAT, FQNNGV. The V call is TRBV11-2, the J call TRBJ1-4; D perhaps matches TRBD1 (5 bases). The clonotype comes from a man aged 30-40 years with colorectal cancer. Sequencing was performed on PBMCs. As DNA, the CDR3 is TGTGCCAGCAGCTTAGTGTTTGGGGGGGATAATGAAAAACTGTTTTTT. The encoded protein is CASSLVFGGDNEKLFF.